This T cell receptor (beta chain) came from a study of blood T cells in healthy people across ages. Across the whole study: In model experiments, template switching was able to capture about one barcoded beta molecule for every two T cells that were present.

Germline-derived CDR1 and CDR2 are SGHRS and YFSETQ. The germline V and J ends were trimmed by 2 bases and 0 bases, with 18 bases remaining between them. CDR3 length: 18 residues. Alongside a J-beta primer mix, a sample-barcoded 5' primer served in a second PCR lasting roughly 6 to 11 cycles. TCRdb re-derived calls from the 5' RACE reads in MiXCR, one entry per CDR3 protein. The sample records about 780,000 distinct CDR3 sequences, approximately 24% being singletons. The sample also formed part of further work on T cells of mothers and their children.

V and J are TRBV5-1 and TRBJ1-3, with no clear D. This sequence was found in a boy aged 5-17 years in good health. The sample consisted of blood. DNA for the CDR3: TGCGCCAGCAGCTTATCCCCCGGGAAGTTATCCTCTGGAAACACCATATATTTT. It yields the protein CASSLSPGKLSSGNTIYF.